The T cell receptor (beta chain) described here comes from a study of cytomegalovirus exposure and HLA in healthy donors. The CDR3 has 13 amino acids. Trimming removed 1 base from V and 10 bases from J, with 11 bases in between. CDR1 is SGHTA and CDR2 is FQGNSA in the germline V gene. Sequencing used immunoSEQ multiplex PCR; TCRdb keeps in-frame clones, though not all of them. The sample contains under 150,000 clones, roughly nine tenths of which appear only once. The clonotype was recovered from a man between 18 and 29 years old in good health and CMV-seronegative. The V and J genes are TRBV7-2 and TRBJ2-1, with unresolved D. Sequenced sample: PBMCs. CDR3 region: CASSLDLGSEQFF. CDR3 nucleotide sequence: TGTGCCAGCAGCTTAGATCTGGGCAGCGAGCAGTTCTTC.